The clone carrying this T cell receptor (beta chain) was seen just once. What it binds is not known. The data are from a study of long-term antiretroviral therapy in people with HIV. Findings and caveats of the study: Pre-ART expanded TRB clones stayed dominant throughout, though often decreasing after ART.

Participants with HIV, all of them, were treated in the United States. Running of the v3.0 immunoSEQ assay took place at survey level. Sequencing efforts were directed toward roughly 35,000-55,000 T-cell genomes per sample. Sequenced by immunoSEQ multiplex PCR; TCRdb stores in-frame clones only, minus some. The sample holds 35,000 to 45,000 clones, 80% seen once. The sequence was obtained from a man in his thirties or forties with HIV. The sample in question was unsorted PBMCs, obtained 3.4 years after starting antiretroviral therapy.

CDR3 nucleotide sequence: TGTGCCAGCTCACAGGACAGGGGTCTCTACAATGAGCAGTTCTTC. This codes for CASSQDRGLYNEQFF. V gene TRBV18 combines with J gene TRBJ2-1; 9 bases are a match to TRBD1. V shed 4 bases and J 3 bases; nucleotides not matched to a gene: 4. The CDR3 is made up of 15 amino acids. Germline V gene data show CDR1 as KGHSH and CDR2 as LQKENI.